The clone carrying this T cell receptor beta chain was found once. The CDR3 spans 15 residues. Germline loops: CDR1 SGHAT, CDR2 FQNNGV. The library came from three nested PCR rounds adapted from ARM-PCR protocols. TCRdb used MiXCR to reprocess the multiplex PCR reads, holding one entry per CDR3 protein. Seen here are 85,000 to 100,000 distinct CDR3 sequences, approximately 70% observed once, and the top ten hold approximately 16%. No cell sorting was done before RNA was extracted from the tissue. This entry comes from a study of tumor and adjacent non-tumor tissue in lung cancer. For the study at large: Aged about 31 to 76 years, patients included roughly eleven men and roughly 5 women with stage I to III disease.

The TCR sequence derives from a man aged 60 to 69 with non-small cell lung cancer. Sequencing was done on a sample of lung tumor tissue. The chain recombines TRBV11-2 with TRBJ2-5, with a weak D call TRBD1 (6 bases). The J call may be faulty, since TRBJ2-1 better matches the DNA end. CDR3 in DNA: TGTGCCAGCAGCTTAGGAGGGTCGGTCCAGGGGACCCAGTTCTTC. Protein sequence: CASSLGGSVQGTQFF.